This TCR beta chain is from a study of blood T cell repertoires in COVID-19. The overall study: Specimens from acute and convalescent COVID-19 originated in the United States, Italy and Spain. PBMCs, B-cell-depleted T cells, or T cells were the source of the cDNA or gDNA that made up the material.

Original analysis: Estimates of nucleated cell counts were drawn from the amplification of reference gene primers. Measured with immunoSEQ multiplex PCR; TCRdb has only the in-frame clones, and not every one. From that table come the V and J calls and clone size; the DNA was used to work out D and trimming. The data hold fewer than 400,000 clones, with about 83% observed a single time. What was sequenced was peripheral blood. The sequence was obtained from a young man with active or convalescent COVID-19.

The CDR3 reads CASSPDRKAGGYTF. The CDR3 bases are TGTGCCAGCAGTCCAGATCGGAAGGCGGGAGGCTACACCTTC. This chain uses TRBV6-5 with TRBJ1-2; D uncertain. Trimming cost V 5 bases and J 8 bases, with 18 bases left between them. The CDR3 contains 14 residues. The germline V gene encodes CDR1 MNHEY and CDR2 SVGAGI.